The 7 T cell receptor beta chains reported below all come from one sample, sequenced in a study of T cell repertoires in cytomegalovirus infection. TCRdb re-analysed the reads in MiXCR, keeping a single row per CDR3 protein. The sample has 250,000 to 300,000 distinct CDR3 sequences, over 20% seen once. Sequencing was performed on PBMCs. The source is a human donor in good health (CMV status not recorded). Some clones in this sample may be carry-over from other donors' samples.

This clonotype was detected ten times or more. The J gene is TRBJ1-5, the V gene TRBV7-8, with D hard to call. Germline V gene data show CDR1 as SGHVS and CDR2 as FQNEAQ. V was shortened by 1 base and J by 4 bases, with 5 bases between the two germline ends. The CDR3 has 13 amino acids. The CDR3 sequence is CASSLVGNQPQHF. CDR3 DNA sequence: TGTGCCAGCAGCTTAGTCGGAAATCAGCCCCAGCATTTT.

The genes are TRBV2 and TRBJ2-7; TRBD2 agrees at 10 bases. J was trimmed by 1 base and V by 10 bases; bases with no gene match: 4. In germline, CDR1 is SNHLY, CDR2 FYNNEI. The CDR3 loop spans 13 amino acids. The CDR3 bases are TGTGCCACCGAAGCGGGGGGGTCCTACGAGCAGTACTTC. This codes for CATEAGGSYEQYF.

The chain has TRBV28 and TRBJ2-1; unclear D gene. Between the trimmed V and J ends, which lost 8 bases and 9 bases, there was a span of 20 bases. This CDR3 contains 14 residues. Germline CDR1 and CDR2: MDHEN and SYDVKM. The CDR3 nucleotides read TGTGCCAGCGACCGACAACTCGAAGCAACTGAGCAGTTCTTC. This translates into CASDRQLEATEQFF.

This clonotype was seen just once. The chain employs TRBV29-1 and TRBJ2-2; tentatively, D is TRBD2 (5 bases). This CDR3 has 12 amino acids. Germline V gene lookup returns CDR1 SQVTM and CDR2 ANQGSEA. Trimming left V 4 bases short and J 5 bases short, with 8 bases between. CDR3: CSVGTVTGELFF. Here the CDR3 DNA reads TGCAGCGTTGGGACTGTGACCGGGGAGCTGTTTTTT.

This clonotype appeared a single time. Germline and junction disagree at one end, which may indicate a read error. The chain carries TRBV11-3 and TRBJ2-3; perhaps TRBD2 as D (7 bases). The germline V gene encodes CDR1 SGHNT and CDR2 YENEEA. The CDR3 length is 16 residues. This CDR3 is CASSFRGEGGGDTQCF. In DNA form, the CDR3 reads TGTGCCAGCAGCTTCCGAGGGGAGGGGGGGGGAGATACGCAGTGTTTT.

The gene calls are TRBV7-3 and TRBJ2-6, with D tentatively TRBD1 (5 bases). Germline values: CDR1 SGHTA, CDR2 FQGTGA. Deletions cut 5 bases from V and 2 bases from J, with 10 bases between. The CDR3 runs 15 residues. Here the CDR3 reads CASSPGFAGANVLTF. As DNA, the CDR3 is TGTGCCAGCAGCCCAGGGTTTGCTGGGGCCAACGTCCTGACTTTC.

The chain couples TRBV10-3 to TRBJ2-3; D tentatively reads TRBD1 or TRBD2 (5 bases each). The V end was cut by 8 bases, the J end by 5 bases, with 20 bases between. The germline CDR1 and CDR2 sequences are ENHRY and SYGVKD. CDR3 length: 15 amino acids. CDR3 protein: CAIVQGRGREDTQYF. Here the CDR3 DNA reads TGTGCCATCGTGCAGGGAAGGGGCCGGGAAGATACGCAGTATTTT.